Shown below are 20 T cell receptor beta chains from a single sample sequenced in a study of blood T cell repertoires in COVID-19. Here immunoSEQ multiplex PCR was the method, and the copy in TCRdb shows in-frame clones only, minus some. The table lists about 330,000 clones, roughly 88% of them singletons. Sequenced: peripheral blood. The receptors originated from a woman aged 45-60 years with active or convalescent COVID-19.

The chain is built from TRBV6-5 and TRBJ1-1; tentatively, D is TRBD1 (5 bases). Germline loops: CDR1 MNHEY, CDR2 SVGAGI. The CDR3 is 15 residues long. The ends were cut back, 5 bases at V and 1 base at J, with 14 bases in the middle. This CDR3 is CASSKTVGPNTEAFF. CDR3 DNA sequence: TGTGCCAGCAGTAAAACGGTGGGGCCGAACACTGAAGCTTTCTTT.

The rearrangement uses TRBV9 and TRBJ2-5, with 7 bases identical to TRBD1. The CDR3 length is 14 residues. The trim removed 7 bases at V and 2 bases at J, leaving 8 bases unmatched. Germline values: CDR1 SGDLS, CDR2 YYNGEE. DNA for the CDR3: TGTGCCAGCGGATGGGGACAGACACAAGAGACCCAGTACTTC. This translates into CASGWGQTQETQYF.

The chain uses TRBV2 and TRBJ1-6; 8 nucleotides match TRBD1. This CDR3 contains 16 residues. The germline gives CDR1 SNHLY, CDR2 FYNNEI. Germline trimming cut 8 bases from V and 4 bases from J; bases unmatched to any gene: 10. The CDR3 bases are TGTGCCAGCCCAACAGGGGGAGGAAGGTATAATTCACCCCTCCACTTT. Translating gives CASPTGGGRYNSPLHF.

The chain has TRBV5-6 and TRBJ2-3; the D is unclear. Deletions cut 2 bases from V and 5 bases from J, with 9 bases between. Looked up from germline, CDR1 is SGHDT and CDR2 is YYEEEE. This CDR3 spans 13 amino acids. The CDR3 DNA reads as TGTGCCAGCAGCTTTAATTTCAGAGATACGCAGTATTTT. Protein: CASSFNFRDTQYF.

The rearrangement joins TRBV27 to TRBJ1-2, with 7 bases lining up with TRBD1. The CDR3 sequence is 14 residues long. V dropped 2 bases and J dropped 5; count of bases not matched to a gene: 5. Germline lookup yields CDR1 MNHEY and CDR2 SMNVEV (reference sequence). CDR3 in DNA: TGTGCCAGCAGTTTACGGCAGGGGGTTTATGGCTACACCTTC. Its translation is CASSLRQGVYGYTF.

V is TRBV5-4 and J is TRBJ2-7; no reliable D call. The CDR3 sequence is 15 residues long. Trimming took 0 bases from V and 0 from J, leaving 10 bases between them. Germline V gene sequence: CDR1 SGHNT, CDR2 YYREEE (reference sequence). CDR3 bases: TGTGCCAGCAGCTTGGAGCCCCTGAGCTCCTACGAGCAGTACTTC. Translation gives CASSLEPLSSYEQYF.

CDR3 in amino acids: CASSRQYNEQFF. The CDR3 DNA reads as TGCGCCAGCAGCCGACAGTACAATGAGCAGTTCTTC. The chain joins TRBV5-1 to TRBJ2-1, with D perhaps matching TRBD1 (5 bases). The CDR3 has 12 residues. V was cut by 4 bases and J by 4 bases, with 6 bases left in between. CDR1 is SGHRS and CDR2 is YFSETQ in the germline V gene.

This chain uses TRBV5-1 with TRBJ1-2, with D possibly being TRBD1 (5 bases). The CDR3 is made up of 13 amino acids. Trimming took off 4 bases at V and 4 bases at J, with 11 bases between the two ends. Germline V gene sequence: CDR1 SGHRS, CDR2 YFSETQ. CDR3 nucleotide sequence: TGCGCCAGCAGCGGGTCCGGGGGCTATGGCTACACCTTC. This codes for CASSGSGGYGYTF.

The chain's CDR3 is CASRTWGDTGELFF. CDR3 in DNA: TGTGCCAGTAGAACTTGGGGGGACACCGGGGAGCTGTTTTTT. The chain links TRBV19 to TRBJ2-2, with TRBD2 as a possible D gene (6 bases). In germline, CDR1 is LNHDA, CDR2 SQIVND (reference sequence). This CDR3 contains 14 residues. V lost 6 bases to trimming and J lost 3 bases, with 11 bases between them.

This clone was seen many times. CDR3 loop: CASSEASGSVGGELFF. The CDR3 bases are TGTGCCAGCAGTGAAGCCTCCGGTAGCGTTGGCGGGGAGCTGTTTTTT. The J gene is TRBJ2-2, the V gene TRBV2; weak D call: TRBD2 (5 bases). This CDR3 comprises 16 residues. The V and J ends lost 0 bases and 7 bases respectively, with 15 bases between them. CDR1 is SNHLY, CDR2 FYNNEI, per germline.

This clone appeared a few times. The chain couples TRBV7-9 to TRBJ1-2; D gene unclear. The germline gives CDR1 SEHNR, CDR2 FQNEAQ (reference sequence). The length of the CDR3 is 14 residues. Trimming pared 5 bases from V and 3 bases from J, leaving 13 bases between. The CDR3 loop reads CASSPTEAYYGYTF. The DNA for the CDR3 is TGTGCCAGCAGCCCTACGGAGGCATACTATGGCTACACCTTC.

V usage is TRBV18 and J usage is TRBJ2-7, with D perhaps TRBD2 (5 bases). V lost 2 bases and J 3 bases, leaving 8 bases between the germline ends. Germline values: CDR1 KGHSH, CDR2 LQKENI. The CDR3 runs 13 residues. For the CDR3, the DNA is TGTGCCAGCTCACCAGACGGGAACTACGAGCAGTACTTC. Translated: CASSPDGNYEQYF.

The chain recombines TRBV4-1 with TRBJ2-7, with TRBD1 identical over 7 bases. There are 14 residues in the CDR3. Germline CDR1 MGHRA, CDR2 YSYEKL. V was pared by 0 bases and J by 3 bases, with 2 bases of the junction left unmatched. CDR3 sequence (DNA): TGCGCCAGCAGCCAAGAACCAGGGGGCTACGAGCAGTACTTC. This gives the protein CASSQEPGGYEQYF.

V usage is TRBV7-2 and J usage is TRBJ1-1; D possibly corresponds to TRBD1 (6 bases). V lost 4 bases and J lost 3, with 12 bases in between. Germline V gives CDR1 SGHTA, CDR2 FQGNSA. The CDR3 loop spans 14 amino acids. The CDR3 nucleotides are TGTGCCAGCAGCTCAGGACAGTACCACACTGAAGCTTTCTTT. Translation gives CASSSGQYHTEAFF.

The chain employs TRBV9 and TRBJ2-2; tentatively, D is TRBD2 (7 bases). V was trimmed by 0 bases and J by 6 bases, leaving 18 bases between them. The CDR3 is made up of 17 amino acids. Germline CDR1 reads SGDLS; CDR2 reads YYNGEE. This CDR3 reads CASSVVGGRLRPGELFF. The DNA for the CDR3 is TGTGCCAGCAGCGTAGTCGGGGGGCGGCTAAGGCCCGGGGAGCTGTTTTTT. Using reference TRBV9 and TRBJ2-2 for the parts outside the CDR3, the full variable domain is DSGVTQTPKHLITATGQRVTLRCSPRSGDLSVYWYQQSLDQGLQFLIQYYNGEERAKGNILERFSAQQFPDLHSELNLSSLELGDSALYFCASSVVGGRLRPGELFFGEGSRLTVL.

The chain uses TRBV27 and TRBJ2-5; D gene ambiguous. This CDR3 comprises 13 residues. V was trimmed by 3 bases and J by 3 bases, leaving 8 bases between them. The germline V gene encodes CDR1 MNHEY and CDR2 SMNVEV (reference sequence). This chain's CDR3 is CASSFLAEETQYF. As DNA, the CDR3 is TGTGCCAGCAGTTTTTTGGCGGAAGAGACCCAGTACTTC.

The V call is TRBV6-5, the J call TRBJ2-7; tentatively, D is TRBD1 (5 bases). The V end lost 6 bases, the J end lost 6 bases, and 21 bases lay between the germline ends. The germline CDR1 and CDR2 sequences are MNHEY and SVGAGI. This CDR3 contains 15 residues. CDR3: CASSQKKTVLGEQYF. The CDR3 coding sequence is TGTGCCAGCAGCCAGAAAAAGACAGTCCTCGGCGAGCAGTACTTC.

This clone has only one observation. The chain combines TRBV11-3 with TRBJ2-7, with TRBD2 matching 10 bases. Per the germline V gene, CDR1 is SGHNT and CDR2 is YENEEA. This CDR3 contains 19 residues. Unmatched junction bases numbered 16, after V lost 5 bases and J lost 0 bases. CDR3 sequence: CASSNGRAGGPRGSYEQYF. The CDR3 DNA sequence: TGTGCCAGCAGCAACGGTCGAGCGGGAGGGCCGAGGGGCTCCTACGAGCAGTACTTC.

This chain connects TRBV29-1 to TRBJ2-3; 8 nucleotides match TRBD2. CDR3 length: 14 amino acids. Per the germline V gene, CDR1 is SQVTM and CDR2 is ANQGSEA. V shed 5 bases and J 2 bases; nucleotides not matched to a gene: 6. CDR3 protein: CSVIGGGSTDTQYF. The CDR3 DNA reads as TGCAGCGTTATCGGCGGGGGGTCCACAGATACGCAGTATTTT.

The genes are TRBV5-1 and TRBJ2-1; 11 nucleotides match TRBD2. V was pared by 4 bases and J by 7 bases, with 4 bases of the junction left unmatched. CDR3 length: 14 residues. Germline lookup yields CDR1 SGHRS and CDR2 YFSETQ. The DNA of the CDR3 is TGCGCCAGCAGCCAACTAGCGGGAGAGAATGAGCAGTTCTTC. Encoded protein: CASSQLAGENEQFF.